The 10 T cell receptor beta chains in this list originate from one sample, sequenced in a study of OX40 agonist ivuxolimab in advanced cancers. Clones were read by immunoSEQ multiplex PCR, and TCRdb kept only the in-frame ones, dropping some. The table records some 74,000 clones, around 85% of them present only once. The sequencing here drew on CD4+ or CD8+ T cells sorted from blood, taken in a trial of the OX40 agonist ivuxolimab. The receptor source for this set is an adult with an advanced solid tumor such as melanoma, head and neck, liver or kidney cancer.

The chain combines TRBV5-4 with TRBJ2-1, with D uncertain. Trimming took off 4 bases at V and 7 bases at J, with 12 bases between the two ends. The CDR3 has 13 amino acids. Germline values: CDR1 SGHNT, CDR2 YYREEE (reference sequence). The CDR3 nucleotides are TGTGCCAGCAGCCTGTGGGTTCTGAATGAGCAGTTCTTC. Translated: CASSLWVLNEQFF.

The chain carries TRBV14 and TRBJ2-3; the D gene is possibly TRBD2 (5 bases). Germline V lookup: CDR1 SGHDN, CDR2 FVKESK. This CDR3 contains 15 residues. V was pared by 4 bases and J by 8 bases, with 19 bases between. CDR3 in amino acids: CASSRDGLGSGTQYF. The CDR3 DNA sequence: TGTGCCAGCAGCCGCGATGGATTGGGGAGCGGTACGCAGTATTTT.

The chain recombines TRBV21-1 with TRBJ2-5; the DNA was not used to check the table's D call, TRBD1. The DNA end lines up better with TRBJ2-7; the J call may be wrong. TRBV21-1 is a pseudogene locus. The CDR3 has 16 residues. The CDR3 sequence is CASSKCPARGGNEQYF. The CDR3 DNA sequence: TGTGCCAGCAGCAAGTGTCCCGCTCGAGGGGGTAACGAGCAGTACTTC.

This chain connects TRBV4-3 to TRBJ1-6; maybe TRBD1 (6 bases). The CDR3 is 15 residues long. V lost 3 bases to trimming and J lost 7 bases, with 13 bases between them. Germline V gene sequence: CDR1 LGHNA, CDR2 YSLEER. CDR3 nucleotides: TGCGCCAGCAGCCAGAGATGGACAGCCAATTCACCCCTCCACTTT. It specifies CASSQRWTANSPLHF.

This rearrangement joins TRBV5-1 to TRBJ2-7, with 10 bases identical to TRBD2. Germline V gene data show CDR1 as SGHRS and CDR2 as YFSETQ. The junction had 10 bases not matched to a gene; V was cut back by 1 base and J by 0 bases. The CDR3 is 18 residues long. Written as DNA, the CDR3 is TGCGCCAGCAGCTTGAGGTCTAGCGGGAGTTCGGACTCCTACGAGCAGTACTTC. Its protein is CASSLRSSGSSDSYEQYF.

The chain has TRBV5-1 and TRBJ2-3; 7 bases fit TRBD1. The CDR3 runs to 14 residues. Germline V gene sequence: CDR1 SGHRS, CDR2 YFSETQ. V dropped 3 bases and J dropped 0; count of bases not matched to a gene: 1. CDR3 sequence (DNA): TGCGCCAGCAGCTGGGGACAGAGCACAGATACGCAGTATTTT. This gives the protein CASSWGQSTDTQYF.

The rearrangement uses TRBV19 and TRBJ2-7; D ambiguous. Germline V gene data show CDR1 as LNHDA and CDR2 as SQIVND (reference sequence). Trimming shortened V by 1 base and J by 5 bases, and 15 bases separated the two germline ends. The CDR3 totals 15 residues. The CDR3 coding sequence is TGTGCCAGTAGTATAGTGGCTAGTCGGGTCCACGAGCAGTACTTC. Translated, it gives CASSIVASRVHEQYF. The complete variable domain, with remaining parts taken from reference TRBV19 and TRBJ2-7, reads DGGITQSPKYLFRKEGQNVTLSCEQNLNHDAMYWYRQDPGQGLRLIYYSQIVNDFQKGDIAEGYSVSREKKESFPLTVTSAQKNPTAFYLCASSIVASRVHEQYFGPGTRLTVT.

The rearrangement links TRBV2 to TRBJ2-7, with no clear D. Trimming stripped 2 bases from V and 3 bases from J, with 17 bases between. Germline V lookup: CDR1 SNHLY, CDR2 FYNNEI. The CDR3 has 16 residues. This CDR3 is CASSESSVWPSYEQYF. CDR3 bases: TGTGCCAGCAGTGAAAGCTCGGTGTGGCCTAGCTACGAGCAGTACTTC.

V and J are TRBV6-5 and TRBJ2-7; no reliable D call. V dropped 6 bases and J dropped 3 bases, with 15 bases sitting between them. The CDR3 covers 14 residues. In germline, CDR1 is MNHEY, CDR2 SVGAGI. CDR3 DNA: TGTGCCAGCAGATCGGACCGCCCCGGCTACGAGCAGTACTTC. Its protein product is CASRSDRPGYEQYF.

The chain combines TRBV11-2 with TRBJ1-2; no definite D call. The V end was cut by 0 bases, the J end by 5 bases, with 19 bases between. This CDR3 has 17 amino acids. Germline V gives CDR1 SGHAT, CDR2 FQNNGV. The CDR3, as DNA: TGTGCCAGCAGCTTAGATCGGAGGGAAAGAGGGAGTTATGGCTACACCTTC. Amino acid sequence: CASSLDRRERGSYGYTF. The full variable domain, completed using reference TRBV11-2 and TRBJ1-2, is EAGVAQSPRYKIIEKRQSVAFWCNPISGHATLYWYQQILGQGPKLLIQFQNNGVVDDSQLPKDRFSAERLKGVDSTLKIQPAKLEDSAVYLCASSLDRRERGSYGYTFGSGTRLTVV.